Listed below are T cell receptor beta chains from one sample, sequenced in a study of a mutant IDH1 vaccine in newly diagnosed glioma. Using immunoSEQ multiplex PCR, the repertoire was profiled, and TCRdb retains in-frame clones only, with some absent. The table has 40,000 or so clones, approximately 78% seen once. The sequencing here drew on PBMCs, taken from a glioma patient treated with radiotherapy, temozolomide or both. Receptors originate from a man aged 40-49 years with glioma. Some clones in this sample may be carry-over from other donors' samples. Both conserved end residues are part of each CDR3. Each record gives: J gene, V gene, clone size, D gene, CDR3 DNA, CDR3 protein. D genes are given only for firm matches. The size entry is marked missing in some rows and otherwise reads once, few, many or a size class.

TRBJ2-7	TRBV15	-	-	TGTGCCACCAGCAGAGATGGACCAACAGGGTTCCCTACCTACGAGCAGTACTTC	CATSRDGPTGFPTYEQYF
TRBJ2-7	TRBV5-4	-	-	TGTGCCAGCAGCTTGGCAGGCAGGAGACCGTACGAGCAGTACTTC	CASSLAGRRPYEQYF
TRBJ1-1	TRBV12-5	once	-	TGTGCTAGTGGTTTGGGAGACGGGGGCGTTGGTGAAGCTTTCTTT	CASGLGDGGVGEAFF
TRBJ1-1	TRBV10-2	-	-	TGCGCCAGCAGTGAGAGGCAGGTTGAAGCTTTCTTT	CASSERQVEAFF
TRBJ2-7	TRBV29-1	-	-	TGCAGCGTTGGGACAGCGGATACCTACGAGCAGTACTTC	CSVGTADTYEQYF
TRBJ2-1	TRBV6-5	-	TRBD2	TGTGCCAGCAGTTACTCGCCGGGACTAGCGTCAGATGAGCAGTTCTTC	CASSYSPGLASDEQFF
TRBJ1-6	TRBV6-1	-	-	TGTGCCAGCAGTGAAGTTGTTGGGCAGGGGAATTCACCCCTCCACTTT	CASSEVVGQGNSPLHF
TRBJ1-1	TRBV28	-	TRBD1	TGTGCCAGCAGTCAAATCGACAGGGGGAACACTGAAGCTTTCTTT	CASSQIDRGNTEAFF
TRBJ2-1	TRBV9	-	-	TGTGCCAGCAGCGTAGGATTTGTGGGGCGGAATGAGCAGTTCTTC	CASSVGFVGRNEQFF
TRBJ2-7	TRBV10-2	once	TRBD2	TGCGCCAGCAGTGAGGTAGCGGGGGGCCCCTACGAGCAGTACTTC	CASSEVAGGPYEQYF
TRBJ1-4	TRBV29-1	-	-	TGCAGCGTTGACGTGGGGGCCGGGGAAAAACTGTTTTTT	CSVDVGAGEKLFF
TRBJ1-6	TRBV19	-	TRBD1	TGTGCCACCGAGGACAGGTTCCGTAATTCACCCCTCCACTTT	CATEDRFRNSPLHF
TRBJ1-2	TRBV30	few	-	TGTGCCTGGAGTCGGAATAACTATGGCTACACCTTC	CAWSRNNYGYTF
TRBJ2-1	TRBV6-1	-	TRBD1	TGTGCCAGCAGGGACAGGGAATACAATGAGCAGTTCTTC	CASRDREYNEQFF
TRBJ2-6	TRBV5-1	-	-	TGCGCCAGCAGCTTGACGATCCTCTCTGGGGCCAACGTCCTGACTTTC	CASSLTILSGANVLTF
TRBJ1-3	TRBV5-1	few	-	TGCGCCAGCACCGACAGTCCTGGAAACACCATATATTTT	CASTDSPGNTIYF
TRBJ1-5	TRBV4-1	once	TRBD1	TGCGCCAGCAGCCAAGTGACCACAGGGGGGATTCAGCCCCAGCATTTT	CASSQVTTGGIQPQHF
TRBJ1-1	TRBV6-5	-	-	TGTGCCAGCAGTTACATTAAGGGGGCTGAAGCTTTCTTT	CASSYIKGAEAFF
TRBJ1-2	TRBV30	-	-	TGTGCCTGGAGCGAACAGGGCCTCGGCTATGGCTACACCTTC	CAWSEQGLGYGYTF
TRBJ1-5	TRBV6-5	-	TRBD1	TGTGCCAACCGGGACAGGGCTAGCAATCAGCCCCAGCATTTT	CANRDRASNQPQHF
TRBJ2-1	TRBV5-1	once	TRBD1	TGCGCCAGCAGCATCACAGGGGACTCCTACAATGAGCAGTTCTTC	CASSITGDSYNEQFF
TRBJ1-5	TRBV6-1	few	-	TGTGCCAGCGAAAAGCTAAATCAGCCCCAGCATTTT	CASEKLNQPQHF
TRBJ1-1	TRBV6-5	-	-	TGTGCCAGCAGAGGGACGGCGAACACTGAAGCTTTCTTT	CASRGTANTEAFF
TRBJ1-3	TRBV7-2	-	-	TGTGCCAGCAGGTCAGGCCAGGCGTCTGGAAACACCATATATTTT	CASRSGQASGNTIYF
TRBJ1-1	TRBV6-5	-	-	TGTGCCAGCAGGGGGGTGGCTGAAGCTTTCTTT	CASRGVAEAFF